This TCR beta chain was observed in a study of tumor-infiltrating lymphocytes in localized non-small cell lung cancer. V gave up 7 bases and J gave up 6 bases; unmatched junction bases: 8. This CDR3 spans 14 amino acids. Germline V lookup: CDR1 SNHLY, CDR2 FYNNEI. Clones were read by immunoSEQ multiplex PCR, and TCRdb kept only the in-frame ones, dropping some. The sample lists about 8,400 clones; approximately 80% were seen once. The genes are TRBV2 and TRBJ2-3, with TRBD1 matching over 9 bases. This clonotype originated in a human donor with non-small cell lung cancer. Input material: lung tumor tissue. The CDR3 nucleotides read TGTGCCAGCACCCGGGACAGGGCGGCCGATACGCAGTATTTT. This gives the protein CASTRDRAADTQYF.